This TCR beta chain emerged from a study of regulatory T cells in long-lasting Graves disease. This clonotype occurred many times. Antigen: not known. Both iRepertoire HTBI primers and Arm-PCR of CDR3 regions were used to build the TCR beta libraries. MiXCR, applied by TCRdb to the multiplex PCR reads, yields one record per CDR3 protein. The sample lists 680,000 or so distinct CDR3 sequences; 16% were seen once. Germline values: CDR1 MDHEN, CDR2 SYDVKM. This CDR3 region has 14 residues. V lost 3 bases, J lost 4 bases, and 10 bases lay in between. Findings and limits, study-wide: Analyses excluded thyroid tissue, covering peripheral blood alone.

Time point meaning: newly diagnosed GD, antithyroid drugs for less than 3 months. RNA isolated from PBMCs was used to make the TCR library. Each patient gave approximately 9 milliliters of EDTA-anticoagulated peripheral blood. In addition, the sample was reused for a study of T cells in Graves' hyperthyroidism and ophthalmopathy. That source reports: TCR CDR3 regions were first amplified by RT-PCR with HTBI primers. From stable hyperthyroidism, ophthalmopathy was separated by a 13 V-J model.

The sequence was obtained from a woman aged 30 to 39 with Graves disease. The input for sequencing was peripheral blood mononuclear cells (PBMCs), taken at new diagnosis, from a patient treated with antithyroid drugs. The chain links TRBV28 to TRBJ2-1, with D possibly matching TRBD1 (5 bases). CDR3 nucleotides: TGTGCCAGCAGTTTCAGACAGAAATACAATGAGCAGTTCTTC. Protein: CASSFRQKYNEQFF. Filled out from reference TRBV28 and TRBJ2-1, the complete variable domain reads DVKVTQSSRYLVKRTGEKVFLECVQDMDHENMFWYRQDPGLGLRLIYFSYDVKMKEKGDIPEGYSVSREKKERFSLILESASTNQTSMYLCASSFRQKYNEQFFGPGTRLTVL.